This is a list of T cell receptor beta chains from one sample in a study of vaccination effects on CD4 cells after COVID-19. Sequenced by immunoSEQ multiplex PCR; TCRdb stores in-frame clones only, minus some. The sample shows about 40,000 clones, 55% to 80% of them seen only once. No antigen has been assigned to these receptors. Sample: CD4+ T cells from PBMCs cultured without peptide, taken after COVID-19 vaccination. These receptors were obtained from a human donor who received a COVID-19 vaccine. CDR3s include the opening cysteine and the closing phenylalanine or tryptophan. A D gene is named only where the DNA matches it firmly. Rows may omit the clone size; those that give it use once, few, many or a size class.

v_gene	d_gene	j_gene	abundance	CDR3nt	CDR3aa
TRBV5-1	TRBD2	TRBJ2-2	-	TGCGCCAGCAGCCTCAGGACTAGCGGGGGCAACACCGGGGAGCTGTTTTTT	CASSLRTSGGNTGELFF
TRBV5-1	TRBD1	TRBJ1-2	few	TGCGCCAGCAGACTACAGGGGGCAAGGTATGGCTACACCTTC	CASRLQGARYGYTF
TRBV12-3/TRBV12-4	-	TRBJ2-1	once	TGTGCCAGCTCGGTGTACAATGAGCAGTTCTTC	CASSVYNEQFF
TRBV5-1	TRBD2	TRBJ2-3	-	TGCGCCAGCAGGCCTACTAGCGGCTACACAGATACGCAGTATTTT	CASRPTSGYTDTQYF
TRBV4-2	-	TRBJ2-1	-	TGTGCCAGCAGCCAATTTTCGGGTCGGACAGAGCAGTTCTTC	CASSQFSGRTEQFF
TRBV11-2	TRBD2	TRBJ2-1	-	TGTGCCAGCAGCTTAGGGACTAGCCGATTCAATGAGCAGTTCTTC	CASSLGTSRFNEQFF
TRBV7-9	TRBD2	TRBJ2-1	-	TGTGCCAGCAGCTCCACTAGCGGACTCTACAATGAGCAGTTCTTC	CASSSTSGLYNEQFF
TRBV2	TRBD1	TRBJ1-5	-	TGTGCCAGCACCTCGCAGGGGGCTAGCAATCAGCCCCAGCATTTT	CASTSQGASNQPQHF
TRBV6-5	TRBD1	TRBJ1-6	-	TGTGCCAGCAGTTACGGCCCAGGGGGCGAATCACCCCTCCACTTT	CASSYGPGGESPLHF
TRBV3-1/TRBV3-2	-	TRBJ1-6	few	TGTGCCAGCAGCCAAGAGCAGGGGCCCCTCCACTTT	CASSQEQGPLHF
TRBV20-1	-	TRBJ1-3	-	TGCAGTGCTTATACTGGAAACACCATATATTTT	CSAYTGNTIYF
TRBV25-1	TRBD1	TRBJ2-3	-	TGTGCCAGCAGTGAATCCCCGGGACAGGGGGAAACAGATACGCAGTATTTT	CASSESPGQGETDTQYF
TRBV5-1	TRBD1	TRBJ1-2	-	TGCGCCAGCAGCTGGGGCACCGGACAGGGGTCTGGCTACACCTTC	CASSWGTGQGSGYTF
TRBV13	TRBD2	TRBJ2-5	-	TGTGCCAGCAGCTCCCGGACTAGCGGGCTGCAAGAGACCCAGTACTTC	CASSSRTSGLQETQYF
TRBV5-4	-	TRBJ2-2	-	TGTGCCAGCAGCCGGGGACTCCCAGCCTCCGGGGAGCTGTTTTTT	CASSRGLPASGELFF
TRBV12-3/TRBV12-4	TRBD2	TRBJ2-5	-	TGTGCCAGCGGGCGCGGGGCTGCGGGGGCCCAGTACTTC	CASGRGAAGAQYF